One sample yielded the 9 T cell receptor beta chains listed below, sequenced in a study of blood T cell repertoires in COVID-19. Some clones are missing from TCRdb's copy, which holds only in-frame ones; the method was immunoSEQ multiplex PCR. The sample lists roughly 67,000 clones; approximately 90% were seen once. Sequencing was carried out using peripheral blood. The receptors here all came from a woman aged 55-75 years with acute or convalescent COVID-19.

V gene TRBV6-2 or TRBV6-3 combines with J gene TRBJ2-7; TRBD1 matches at 8 bases. CDR1 is MNHEY, CDR2 SVGEGT, per germline. The CDR3 loop spans 16 amino acids. The junction had 8 bases not matched to a gene; V was cut back by 2 bases and J by 2 bases. CDR3 in amino acids: CASSYDRGQGAYEQYV. The CDR3 DNA sequence: TGTGCCAGCAGTTACGACCGCGGACAGGGCGCCTACGAGCAGTACGTC.

CDR3 residues: CSASIREMSTDTQYF. CDR3 coding DNA: TGCAGTGCTAGTATCCGGGAGATGAGCACAGATACGCAGTATTTT. The J gene is TRBJ2-3, the V gene TRBV20-1; possibly TRBD2 for D (6 bases). Trimming took off 3 bases at V and 0 bases at J, with 13 bases between the two ends. CDR3 length: 15 residues. Germline V gives CDR1 DFQATT, CDR2 SNEGSKA (reference sequence).

The sample holds a few counts of this clone. The chain employs TRBV7-2 and TRBJ1-4; D perhaps matches TRBD1 (5 bases). V lost 2 bases and J lost 5, with 9 bases in between. Per germline, CDR1 SGHTA and CDR2 FQGNSA. The CDR3 totals 14 residues. CDR3 protein: CASSLRGGNEKLFF. The CDR3 DNA sequence: TGTGCCAGCAGCTTACGCGGGGGGAATGAAAAACTGTTTTTT.

The V and J genes are TRBV28 and TRBJ2-2; 9 bases are a match to TRBD2. Germline V CDR1 and CDR2: MDHEN, SYDVKM. The junction had 9 bases not matched to a gene; V was cut back by 5 bases and J by 2 bases. The CDR3 runs 17 residues. The CDR3 sequence: CASSPPGLALNTGELFF. The CDR3 bases are TGTGCCAGCAGTCCTCCGGGACTAGCCCTAAACACCGGGGAGCTGTTTTTT. Combining the CDR3 with reference TRBV28 and TRBJ2-2 gives the whole variable domain DVKVTQSSRYLVKRTGEKVFLECVQDMDHENMFWYRQDPGLGLRLIYFSYDVKMKEKGDIPEGYSVSREKKERFSLILESASTNQTSMYLCASSPPGLALNTGELFFGEGSRLTVL.

This chain uses TRBV27 with TRBJ2-2; tentative D call: TRBD1 (7 bases). V was trimmed by 2 bases and J by 5 bases, leaving 12 bases between them. The germline V gene encodes CDR1 MNHEY and CDR2 SMNVEV (reference sequence). The CDR3 has 15 residues. Here the CDR3 DNA reads TGTGCCAGCAGTTTAAAGACAGGGAGGACCGGGGAGCTGTTTTTT. Translated, it gives CASSLKTGRTGELFF.

V and J are TRBV5-4 and TRBJ1-1; 8 nucleotides agree with TRBD1. V was pared by 0 bases and J by 11 bases, with 12 bases of the junction left unmatched. The CDR3 spans 15 residues. From germline, CDR1 is SGHNT and CDR2 YYREEE (reference sequence). Written as DNA, the CDR3 is TGTGCCAGCAGCTTGGAGGCAGGGGGCTCGCCTATGGCTTTCTTT. This gives the protein CASSLEAGGSPMAFF.

V usage is TRBV5-1 and J usage is TRBJ2-7; maybe TRBD2 (6 bases). This CDR3 has 16 amino acids. Per germline, CDR1 SGHRS and CDR2 YFSETQ. Trimming cost V 3 bases and J 1 base, with 17 bases left between them. CDR3 residues: CASSSYLGGISYEQYV. The CDR3 DNA follows: TGCGCCAGCAGCTCGTACCTCGGGGGTATATCCTACGAGCAGTACGTC.

The chain links TRBV5-1 to TRBJ1-1, with D possibly matching TRBD1 (6 bases). Trimming stripped 4 bases from V and 5 bases from J, with 15 bases between. This CDR3 is built from 14 residues. Germline V gives CDR1 SGHRS, CDR2 YFSETQ. CDR3 loop: CASSPRGAWTEAFF. CDR3 DNA sequence: TGCGCCAGCAGCCCCCGGGGGGCATGGACTGAAGCTTTCTTT.

The genes are TRBV19 and TRBJ1-1, with D possibly being TRBD1 (5 bases). The CDR3 consists of 14 residues. From germline, CDR1 is LNHDA and CDR2 SQIVND (reference sequence). Trimming took 5 bases from V and 3 from J, leaving 13 bases between them. DNA for the CDR3: TGTGCCAGTAGTCCGGAGGGGACGTACACTGAAGCTTTCTTT. This sequence encodes CASSPEGTYTEAFF.